The next 14 T cell receptor beta chains were all read from a single sample in a study of shared clonotypes between healthy human individuals (dated by TCRdb to 2020 to 2021). Receptor libraries were prepared by the immunoSEQ multiplex PCR assay. Held by TCRdb, this immuneACCESS table contains in-frame sequences only and omits some clones. Under half of the omission traces to an unresolved V gene where checked; the cause of the rest is unknown. This sample comprises 2 million to 2.5 million clones, roughly 93% of them detected only once. The ten largest clones capture 0.39% of the sample. Specimen: naive CD4+ T cells from PBMCs. The cell subset or site label for this specimen denotes: CD45RA+ positively selected. Receptor source: a man aged 18 to 30 in good health. Some clones in this sample may be carry-over from other donors' samples.

The chain joins TRBV4-1 to TRBJ1-1; the D is unclear. Germline CDR1 and CDR2: MGHRA and YSYEKL. V lost 0 bases and J 3 bases, leaving 17 bases between the germline ends. The CDR3 totals 17 residues. CDR3 sequence reads: CASSQEGYGVTHTEAFF. CDR3 coding DNA: TGCGCCAGCAGCCAAGAGGGGTACGGGGTAACGCACACTGAAGCTTTCTTT.

In its sample, this clone was seen once. The chain links TRBV2 to TRBJ2-1, with 10 nucleotides matching TRBD2. V shed 3 bases and J 7 bases; nucleotides not matched to a gene: 6. Germline V gene lookup returns CDR1 SNHLY and CDR2 FYNNEI. The CDR3 runs to 15 residues. The chain's CDR3 is CASSDLLAGVNEQFF. CDR3 nucleotides: TGTGCCAGCAGTGATCTCCTAGCGGGAGTTAATGAGCAGTTCTTC.

The rearrangement links TRBV19 to TRBJ2-1; D is unresolved. The CDR3 extends over 12 amino acids. In germline, CDR1 is LNHDA, CDR2 SQIVND (reference sequence). The V end lost 6 bases, the J end lost 7 bases, and 10 bases lay between the germline ends. The CDR3 DNA reads TGTGCCAGTAGCGAACGTCGGAATGAGCAGTTCTTC. The encoded protein is CASSERRNEQFF.

V usage is TRBV27 and J usage is TRBJ2-1; 9 bases align to TRBD2. This CDR3 has 16 amino acids. J was trimmed by 0 bases and V by 6 bases; bases with no gene match: 6. The germline V gene has CDR1 MNHEY and CDR2 SMNVEV (reference sequence). Here the CDR3 reads CASSGRLAASYNEQFF. The CDR3 DNA follows: TGTGCCAGCAGCGGAAGACTAGCGGCCTCCTACAATGAGCAGTTCTTC.

As regards this clone: Different DNA sequences within this sample yield the same CDR3. The V gene is TRBV5-1, the J gene TRBJ1-1; 7 bases are shared with TRBD1. There are 14 residues in the CDR3. Germline trimming cut 4 bases from V and 2 bases from J; bases unmatched to any gene: 5. Germline CDR1 and CDR2: SGHRS and YFSETQ. CDR3 nucleotide sequence: TGCGCCAGCAGCCAGCAGGGGGGAAACACTGAAGCTTTCTTT. This translates into CASSQQGGNTEAFF.

This chain connects TRBV7-6 to TRBJ2-3; D is unresolved. This CDR3 has 13 amino acids. V lost 2 bases to trimming and J lost 4 bases, with 7 bases between them. From germline, CDR1 is SGHVS and CDR2 FNYEAQ. CDR3 nucleotide sequence: TGTGCCAGCAGCTTACGGTCCCCAGATACGCAGTATTTT. It codes for CASSLRSPDTQYF.

The CDR3 spells CASSLDGTGGGRDGNTIYF. CDR3 nucleotide sequence: TGTGCCAGCAGCTTAGATGGGACAGGGGGAGGACGAGATGGAAACACCATATATTTT. This chain uses TRBV7-9 with TRBJ1-3, with 11 positions matching TRBD1. Unmatched junction bases numbered 11, after V lost 1 base and J lost 3 bases. From germline, CDR1 is SEHNR and CDR2 FQNEAQ (reference sequence). This CDR3 contains 19 residues.

The chain uses TRBV5-1 and TRBJ2-7; a possible D gene is TRBD2 (6 bases). There are 14 residues in the CDR3. V dropped 4 bases and J dropped 7 bases, with 18 bases sitting between them. Per the germline V gene, CDR1 is SGHRS and CDR2 is YFSETQ. This chain's CDR3 is CASSDPSAGSEQYF. The CDR3 DNA follows: TGCGCCAGCAGCGACCCCTCTGCGGGAAGTGAGCAGTACTTC. Together with reference TRBV5-1 and TRBJ2-7, the CDR3 gives the full variable domain: KAGVTQTPRYLIKTRGQQVTLSCSPISGHRSVSWYQQTPGQGLQFLFEYFSETQRNKGNFPGRFSGRQFSNSRSEMNVSTLELGDSALYLCASSDPSAGSEQYFGPGTRLTVT.

The chain employs TRBV2 and TRBJ1-3; D ambiguous. This CDR3 contains 15 residues. CDR1 and CDR2 (germline): SNHLY, FYNNEI. V lost 2 bases, J lost 4 bases, and 12 bases lay in between. The CDR3 coding sequence is TGTGCCAGCAGTGAAAGGTCAGGCAGGGGAAACACCATATATTTT. Translated: CASSERSGRGNTIYF.

The J gene is TRBJ1-5, the V gene TRBV28, with D perhaps matching TRBD1 (6 bases). The CDR3 runs 14 residues. Deletions cut 2 bases from V and 7 bases from J, with 12 bases between. Germline V gene data show CDR1 as MDHEN and CDR2 as SYDVKM. As DNA, the CDR3 is TGTGCCAGCAGTTTAACAGGGTGGGTCCAGCCCCAGCATTTT. Protein product: CASSLTGWVQPQHF.

V usage is TRBV7-3 and J usage is TRBJ2-1, with 7 bases identical to TRBD2. Germline assignment: CDR1 SGHTA and CDR2 FQGTGA. V shed 4 bases and J 6 bases; nucleotides not matched to a gene: 9. The CDR3 sequence is 15 residues long. The chain's CDR3 is CASSSQRDLGNEQFF. In DNA form, the CDR3 reads TGTGCCAGCAGCTCCCAGCGGGACCTCGGCAATGAGCAGTTCTTC.

This chain links TRBV2 with TRBJ1-5, with 8 bases fitting TRBD1. The CDR3 totals 15 residues. CDR1 is SNHLY and CDR2 is FYNNEI in the germline V gene. Losses at the gene ends were 8 bases for V and 4 bases for J; bases not matched to a gene: 10. The CDR3 sequence: CASGASGQGNQPQHF. The CDR3 DNA is TGTGCCAGCGGGGCAAGCGGACAGGGAAATCAGCCCCAGCATTTT.

The chain carries TRBV25-1 and TRBJ1-4; 9 bases are a match to TRBD1. After removal of 7 bases from V and 4 bases from J, the junction contained 4 bases not matched to a gene. The germline gives CDR1 MGHDK, CDR2 SYGVNS. The CDR3 contains 14 residues. The CDR3 protein is CASTPGQGNEKLFF. CDR3 bases: TGTGCCAGCACTCCGGGACAGGGTAATGAAAAACTGTTTTTT.

A single count supports this clone. The J gene is TRBJ2-2, the V gene TRBV5-1; D may match TRBD1 or TRBD2 (6 bases each). CDR1 and CDR2 (germline): SGHRS, YFSETQ. The CDR3 totals 17 residues. Trimming left V 4 bases short and J 2 bases short, with 18 bases between. The DNA of the CDR3 is TGCGCCAGCAGCGGAGGGGGTGCCCAGATTAACACCGGGGAGCTGTTTTTT. Translation: CASSGGGAQINTGELFF.